The subject of this entry is one T cell receptor beta chain. Its antigen is not identified. A single base separates this from a much larger clone, so it may be a read error. The data are from a study of tumor and adjacent non-tumor tissue in lung cancer. The wider study: The patients, about nine men and 4 to 6 women, were roughly 31 to 85 with stage I to III disease.

Study-level points and caveats: Tumor repertoires had a smaller top 100 clone share than normal lung. Compared with tumor, normal lung showed significantly lower TCR diversity.

Germline V gives CDR1 MNHEY, CDR2 SVGAGI. This CDR3 comprises 16 residues. Losses at the gene ends were 5 bases for V and 1 base for J; bases not matched to a gene: 7. RNA was extracted from bulk tissue without any cell sorting. This non-tumor lung sample came from over 3 cm beyond the tumor edge. Between August and November 2014, newly diagnosed, chemotherapy-naive lung cancer patients underwent thoracic surgery in China. The library came from three nested PCR rounds adapted from ARM-PCR protocols. One entry per CDR3 protein, called by TCRdb with MiXCR from the multiplex PCR reads. Of 100,000 or so distinct CDR3 sequences in the sample, over 55% are singletons; the top ten hold approximately 18%.

The source of this sequence is a man aged 25 to 45 with non-small cell lung cancer. The sequencing sample was made of distant non-tumor lung tissue. The chain links TRBV6-5 to TRBJ2-2, with 7 bases lining up with TRBD2. CDR3 loop: CASSLIAGVNTGELFF. CDR3 bases: TGTGCCAGCAGTCTAATAGCGGGTGTGAACACCGGGGAGCTGTTTTTT.